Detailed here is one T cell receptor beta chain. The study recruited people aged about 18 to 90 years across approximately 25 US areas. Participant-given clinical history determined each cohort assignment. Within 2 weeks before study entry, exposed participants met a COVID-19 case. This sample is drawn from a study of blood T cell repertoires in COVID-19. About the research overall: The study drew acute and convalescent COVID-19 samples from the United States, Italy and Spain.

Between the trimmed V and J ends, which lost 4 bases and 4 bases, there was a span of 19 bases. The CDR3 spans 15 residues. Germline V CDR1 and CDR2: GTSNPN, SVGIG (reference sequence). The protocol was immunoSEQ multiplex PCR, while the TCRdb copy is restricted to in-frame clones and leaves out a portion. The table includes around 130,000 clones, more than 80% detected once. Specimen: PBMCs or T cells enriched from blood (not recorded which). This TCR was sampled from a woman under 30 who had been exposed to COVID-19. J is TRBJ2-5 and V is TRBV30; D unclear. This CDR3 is CAWNSPGSGSETQYF. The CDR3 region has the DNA TGTGCCTGGAACTCACCCGGGTCTGGGTCAGAGACCCAGTACTTC.